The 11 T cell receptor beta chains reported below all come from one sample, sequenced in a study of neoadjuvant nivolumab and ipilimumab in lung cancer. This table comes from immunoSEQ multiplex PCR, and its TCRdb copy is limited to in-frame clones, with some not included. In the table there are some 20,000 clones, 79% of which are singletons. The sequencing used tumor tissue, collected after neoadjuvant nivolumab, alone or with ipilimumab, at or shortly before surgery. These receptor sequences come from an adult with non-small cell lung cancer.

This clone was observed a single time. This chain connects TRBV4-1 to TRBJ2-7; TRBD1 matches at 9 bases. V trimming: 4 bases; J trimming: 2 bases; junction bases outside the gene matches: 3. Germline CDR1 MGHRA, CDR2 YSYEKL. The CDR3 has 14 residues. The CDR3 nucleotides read TGCGCCAGCAGCCCACAGGGGGCGCCCTACGAGCAGTACTTC. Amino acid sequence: CASSPQGAPYEQYF.

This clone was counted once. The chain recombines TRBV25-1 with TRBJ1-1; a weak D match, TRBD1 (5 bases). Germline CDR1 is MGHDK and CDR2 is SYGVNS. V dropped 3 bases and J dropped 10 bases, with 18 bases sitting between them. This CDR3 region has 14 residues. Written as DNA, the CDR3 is TGTGCCAGCAGTGAGCCGCGGGACGTGAAGGGAGCTTTCTTT. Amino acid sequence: CASSEPRDVKGAFF.

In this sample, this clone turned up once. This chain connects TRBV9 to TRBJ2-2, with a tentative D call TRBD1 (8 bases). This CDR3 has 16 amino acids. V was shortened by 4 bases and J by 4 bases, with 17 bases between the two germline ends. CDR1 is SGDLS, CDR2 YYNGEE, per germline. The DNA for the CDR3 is TGTGCCAGCAGCAACCGACAGGGGAGGGCCACCGGGGAGCTGTTTTTT. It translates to CASSNRQGRATGELFF.

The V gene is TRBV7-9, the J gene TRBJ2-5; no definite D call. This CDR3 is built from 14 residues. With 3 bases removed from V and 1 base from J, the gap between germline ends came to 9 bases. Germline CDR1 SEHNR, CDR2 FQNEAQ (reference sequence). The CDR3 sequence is CASSFVGLQETQYF. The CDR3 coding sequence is TGTGCCAGCAGCTTCGTAGGCCTCCAAGAGACCCAGTACTTC.

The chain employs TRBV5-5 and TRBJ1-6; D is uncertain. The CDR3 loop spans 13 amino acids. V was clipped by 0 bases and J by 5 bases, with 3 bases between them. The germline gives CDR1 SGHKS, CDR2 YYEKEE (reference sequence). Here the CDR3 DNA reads TGTGCCAGCAGCTTGGTACATAATTCACCCCTCCACTTT. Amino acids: CASSLVHNSPLHF.

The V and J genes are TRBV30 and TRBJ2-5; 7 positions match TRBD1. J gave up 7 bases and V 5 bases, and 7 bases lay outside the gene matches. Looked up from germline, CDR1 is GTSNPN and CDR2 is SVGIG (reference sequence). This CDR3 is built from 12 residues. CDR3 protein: CAWAGGGGTQYF. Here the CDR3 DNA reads TGTGCCTGGGCAGGGGGTGGAGGGACCCAGTACTTC.

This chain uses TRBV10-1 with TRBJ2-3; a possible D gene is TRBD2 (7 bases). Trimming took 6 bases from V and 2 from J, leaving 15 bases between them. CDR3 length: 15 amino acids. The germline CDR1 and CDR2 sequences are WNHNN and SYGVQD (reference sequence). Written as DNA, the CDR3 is TGCGCCAGCAGCCACGGGGGGCGTACCACAGATACGCAGTATTTT. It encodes CASSHGGRTTDTQYF.

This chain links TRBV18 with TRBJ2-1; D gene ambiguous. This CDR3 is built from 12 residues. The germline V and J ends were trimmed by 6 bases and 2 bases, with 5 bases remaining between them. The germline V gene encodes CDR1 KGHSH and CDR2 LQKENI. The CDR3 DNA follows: TGTGCCAGCTCCCTTGCCTACAATGAGCAGTTCTTC. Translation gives CASSLAYNEQFF. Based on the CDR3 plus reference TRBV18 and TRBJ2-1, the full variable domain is NAGVMQNPRHLVRRRGQEARLRCSPMKGHSHVYWYRQLPEEGLKFMVYLQKENIIDESGMPKERFSAEFPKEGPSILRIQQVVRGDSAAYFCASSLAYNEQFFGPGTRLTVL.

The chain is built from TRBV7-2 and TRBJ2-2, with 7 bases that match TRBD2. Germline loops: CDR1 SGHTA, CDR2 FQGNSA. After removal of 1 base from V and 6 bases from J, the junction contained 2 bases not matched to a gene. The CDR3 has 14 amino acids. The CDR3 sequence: CASSLGRGSGELFF. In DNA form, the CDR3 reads TGTGCCAGCAGCTTAGGGCGGGGGTCCGGGGAGCTGTTTTTT.

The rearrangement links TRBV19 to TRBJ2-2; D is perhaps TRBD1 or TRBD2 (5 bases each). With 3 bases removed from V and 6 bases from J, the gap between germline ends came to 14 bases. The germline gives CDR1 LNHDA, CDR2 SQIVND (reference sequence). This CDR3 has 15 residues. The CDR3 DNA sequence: TGTGCCAGTAGTATTCCCGGGACCAAGGCCGGGGAGCTGTTTTTT. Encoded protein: CASSIPGTKAGELFF.

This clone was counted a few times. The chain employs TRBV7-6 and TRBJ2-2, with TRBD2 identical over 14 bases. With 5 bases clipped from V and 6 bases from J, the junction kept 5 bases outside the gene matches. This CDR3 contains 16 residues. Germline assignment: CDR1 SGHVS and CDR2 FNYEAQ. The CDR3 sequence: CASSPRTSGGSGELFF. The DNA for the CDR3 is TGTGCCAGCAGCCCCCGGACTAGCGGGGGGTCCGGGGAGCTGTTTTTT.